These 16 T cell receptor beta chains came from one sample sequenced in a study of T-cell memory formation after mild COVID-19. One entry per CDR3 protein results from TCRdb running MiXCR on the 5' RACE reads. The sample yields around 200,000 distinct CDR3 sequences, about a fifth seen once. Specimen: PBMCs or a T cell subset sorted from them (not recorded which). Receptors originate from a man aged 18 to 29 who had mild COVID-19 (a few samples of this study predate the infection). Cell type and time point are not known.

This clonotype was detected a few times. The chain recombines TRBV20-1 with TRBJ1-1; TRBD1 aligns across 9 bases. Per the germline V gene, CDR1 is DFQATT and CDR2 is SNEGSKA (reference sequence). The CDR3 is 14 residues long. The V segment lost 7 bases and the J segment 7 bases; nucleotides outside the gene matches: 13. CDR3 residues: CSVATGTGNGEAFF. DNA for the CDR3: TGCAGTGTTGCAACCGGGACAGGGAACGGTGAAGCTTTCTTT.

In its sample, this clonotype was seen a few times. The chain recombines TRBV27 with TRBJ1-2; D not certain. The CDR3 has 13 amino acids. V gave up 5 bases and J gave up 5 bases, with 12 bases separating them. The V gene's germline CDR1 is MNHEY and CDR2 SMNVEV (reference sequence). CDR3 coding DNA: TGTGCCAGCAGTCTTACGAACACTTATGGCTACACCTTC. Translated: CASSLTNTYGYTF.

This chain joins TRBV20-1 and TRBJ2-3, with D maybe TRBD2 (6 bases). Germline values: CDR1 DFQATT, CDR2 SNEGSKA (reference sequence). The CDR3 length is 12 residues. The V gene lost 5 bases and the J gene lost 4 bases, with 10 bases spanning the gap. This CDR3 reads CSAQGGADTQYF. The CDR3 coding sequence is TGCAGTGCTCAGGGCGGGGCAGATACGCAGTATTTT.

This clonotype was found a few times. CDR3 in amino acids: CASSPGGPGGQPQHF. DNA of the CDR3: TGCGCCAGCAGCCCCGGTGGGCCCGGGGGTCAGCCCCAGCATTTT. V usage is TRBV5-1 and J usage is TRBJ1-5; a possible D gene is TRBD1 (5 bases). This CDR3 contains 15 residues. V was shortened by 4 bases and J by 6 bases, with 17 bases between the two germline ends. Per the germline V gene, CDR1 is SGHRS and CDR2 is YFSETQ. The full variable domain, in which reference TRBV5-1 and TRBJ1-5 provide the parts outside the CDR3, is KAGVTQTPRYLIKTRGQQVTLSCSPISGHRSVSWYQQTPGQGLQFLFEYFSETQRNKGNFPGRFSGRQFSNSRSEMNVSTLELGDSALYLCASSPGGPGGQPQHFGDGTRLSIL.

This clonotype has only a few counts. V is TRBV12-3 or TRBV12-4 and J is TRBJ1-1; no firm D call. Trimming cost V 3 bases and J 1 base, with 6 bases left between them. The CDR3 sequence is 13 residues long. CDR3 sequence (DNA): TGTGCCAGCAGTTTTTGGGAGAACACTGAAGCTTTCTTT. Amino acids: CASSFWENTEAFF.

J is TRBJ1-1 and V is TRBV5-1; no firm D call. The CDR3 covers 13 residues. Germline V gives CDR1 SGHRS, CDR2 YFSETQ. V dropped 1 base and J dropped 6 bases, with 10 bases sitting between them. This chain's CDR3 is CASSLISGAEAFF. The CDR3 region has the DNA TGCGCCAGCAGCTTGATTTCAGGCGCTGAAGCTTTCTTT.

This clonotype appeared a few times. CDR3 DNA: TGTGCCATCTCTAGCGGGGGACCCGACACAGATACGCAGTATTTT. Translated: CAISSGGPDTDTQYF. The V gene is TRBV6-1, the J gene TRBJ2-3; 10 nucleotides line up with TRBD2. This CDR3 has 15 amino acids. Germline CDR1 reads MNHNS; CDR2 reads SASEGT. Unmatched junction bases numbered 9, after V lost 10 bases and J lost 2 bases.

The V and J genes are TRBV11-1 and TRBJ2-3; D is undetermined. The CDR3 is made up of 12 amino acids. V lost 5 bases and J 4 bases, leaving 7 bases between the germline ends. Looked up from germline, CDR1 is SGHAT and CDR2 is FQDESV (reference sequence). CDR3 amino acids: CASSVSADTQYF. The DNA for the CDR3 is TGTGCCAGCAGCGTAAGCGCAGATACGCAGTATTTT.

This chain connects TRBV24-1 to TRBJ1-1, with D possibly TRBD1 on 5 matching bases. Germline CDR1 is KGHDR and CDR2 is SFDVKD. Trimming shortened V by 3 bases and J by 10 bases, and 11 bases separated the two germline ends. The CDR3 consists of 12 residues. Here the CDR3 reads CATSDLQGGAFF. The CDR3 DNA is TGTGCCACCAGTGATCTCCAGGGTGGAGCTTTCTTT.

The chain combines TRBV5-6 with TRBJ2-3; 7 positions match TRBD1. Trimming at V came to 4 bases and at J to 3 bases, leaving 5 bases not matched to a gene. CDR3 length equals 14 residues. In germline, CDR1 is SGHDT, CDR2 YYEEEE. The CDR3 nucleotides read TGTGCCAGCAGCATCCGGGACAGAACAGATACGCAGTATTTT. Its protein product is CASSIRDRTDTQYF.

This chain uses TRBV5-1 with TRBJ1-6, with TRBD1 matching 7 bases. This CDR3 is 15 amino acids long. V gave up 3 bases and J gave up 8 bases; unmatched junction bases: 8. Per the germline V gene, CDR1 is SGHRS and CDR2 is YFSETQ. As DNA, the CDR3 is TGCGCCAGCAGCTCCTCACAGGGGTCATATTCACCCCTCCACTTT. Translating gives CASSSSQGSYSPLHF.

This chain joins TRBV24-1 and TRBJ2-1; D possibly uses TRBD1 or TRBD2 (5 bases each). This CDR3 has 14 amino acids. Trimming shortened V by 6 bases and J by 4 bases, and 12 bases separated the two germline ends. Germline V lookup: CDR1 KGHDR, CDR2 SFDVKD. The CDR3 reads CATSPGAAYNEQFF. CDR3 DNA: TGTGCCACCAGTCCCGGGGCAGCGTACAATGAGCAGTTCTTC.

V and J are TRBV3-1 and TRBJ2-1, with D unclear. This CDR3 is 12 amino acids long. The V and J ends lost 2 bases and 2 bases respectively, with 1 base between them. Germline V CDR1 and CDR2: LGHDT, YNNKEL (reference sequence). CDR3 protein: CASSQTYNEQFF. The CDR3 DNA is TGTGCCAGCAGCCAAACCTACAATGAGCAGTTCTTC.

The CDR3: CASSLVPESNQPQHF. DNA for the CDR3: TGTGCCAGCAGCTTAGTGCCAGAGAGCAATCAGCCCCAGCATTTT. The chain recombines TRBV7-2 with TRBJ1-5; D is unclear. Per germline, CDR1 SGHTA and CDR2 FQGNSA. The CDR3 has 15 residues. Trimming took off 1 base at V and 1 base at J, with 8 bases between the two ends.

The chain is built from TRBV20-1 and TRBJ1-6, with a weak D call TRBD1 (5 bases). The CDR3 loop spans 15 amino acids. V dropped 6 bases and J dropped 0 bases, with 12 bases sitting between them. Germline V gene lookup returns CDR1 DFQATT and CDR2 SNEGSKA (reference sequence). As DNA, the CDR3 is TGCAGTGCAAAGCAGGGTAGCTCCTATAATTCACCCCTCCACTTT. This sequence encodes CSAKQGSSYNSPLHF.

The table lists this clonotype with a few counts. The chain joins TRBV6-2 or TRBV6-3 to TRBJ1-5; D perhaps matches TRBD1 (6 bases). The ends were cut back, 7 bases at V and 6 bases at J, with 16 bases in the middle. The CDR3 covers 14 residues. Germline assignment: CDR1 MNHEY and CDR2 SVGEGT. CDR3 in DNA: TGTGCCAGCACACAGGGAAATGGGGGTCAGCCCCAGCATTTT. Translation gives CASTQGNGGQPQHF.